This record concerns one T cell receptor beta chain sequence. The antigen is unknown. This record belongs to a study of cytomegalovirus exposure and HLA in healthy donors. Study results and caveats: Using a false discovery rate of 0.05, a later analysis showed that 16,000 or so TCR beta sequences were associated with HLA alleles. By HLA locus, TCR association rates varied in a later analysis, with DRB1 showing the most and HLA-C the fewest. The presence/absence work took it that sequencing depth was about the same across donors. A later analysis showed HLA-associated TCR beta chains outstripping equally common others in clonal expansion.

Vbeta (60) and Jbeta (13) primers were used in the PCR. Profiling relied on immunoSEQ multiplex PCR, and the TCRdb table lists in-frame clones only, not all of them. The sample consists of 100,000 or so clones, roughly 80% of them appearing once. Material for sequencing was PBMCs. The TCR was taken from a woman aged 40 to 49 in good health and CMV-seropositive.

CDR3 sequence: CASSAGTYGYTF. In nucleotides, the CDR3 is TGTGCCAGCAGTGCCGGGACATATGGCTACACCTTC. The chain recombines TRBV28 with TRBJ1-2, with D maybe TRBD1 (6 bases). Trimming stripped 5 bases from V and 5 bases from J, with 9 bases between. Per the germline V gene, CDR1 is MDHEN and CDR2 is SYDVKM. This CDR3 contains 12 residues.